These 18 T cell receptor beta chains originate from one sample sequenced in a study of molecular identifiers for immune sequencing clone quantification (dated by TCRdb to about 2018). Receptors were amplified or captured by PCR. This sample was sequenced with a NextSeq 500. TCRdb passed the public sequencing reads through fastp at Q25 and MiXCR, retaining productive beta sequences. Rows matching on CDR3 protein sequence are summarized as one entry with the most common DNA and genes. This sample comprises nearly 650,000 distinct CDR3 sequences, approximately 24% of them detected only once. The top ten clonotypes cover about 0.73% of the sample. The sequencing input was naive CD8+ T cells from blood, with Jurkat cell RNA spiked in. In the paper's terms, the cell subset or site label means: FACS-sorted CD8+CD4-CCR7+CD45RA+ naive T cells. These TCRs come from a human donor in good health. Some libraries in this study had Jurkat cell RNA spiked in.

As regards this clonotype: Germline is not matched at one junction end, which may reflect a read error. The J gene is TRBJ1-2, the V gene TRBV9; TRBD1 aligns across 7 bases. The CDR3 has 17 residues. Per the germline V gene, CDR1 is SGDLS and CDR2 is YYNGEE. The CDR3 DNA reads TGTGCCAACAGCGTTTTCGCCGGGACAGTAGATCATTATGGCTACACCTTC. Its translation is CANSVFAGTVDHYGYTF.

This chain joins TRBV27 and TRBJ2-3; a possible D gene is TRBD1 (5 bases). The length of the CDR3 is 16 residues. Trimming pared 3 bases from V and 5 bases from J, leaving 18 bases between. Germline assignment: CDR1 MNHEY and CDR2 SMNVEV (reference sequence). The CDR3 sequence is CASSFWKVGVVDTQYF. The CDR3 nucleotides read TGTGCCAGCAGTTTTTGGAAGGTAGGGGTAGTAGATACGCAGTATTTT.

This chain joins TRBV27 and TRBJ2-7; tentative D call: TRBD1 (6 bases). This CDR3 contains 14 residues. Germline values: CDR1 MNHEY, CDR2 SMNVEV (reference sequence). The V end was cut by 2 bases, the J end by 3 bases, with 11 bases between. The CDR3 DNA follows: TGTGCCAGCAGTTTAGGGGGACACCACTACGAGCAGTACTTC. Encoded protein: CASSLGGHHYEQYF.

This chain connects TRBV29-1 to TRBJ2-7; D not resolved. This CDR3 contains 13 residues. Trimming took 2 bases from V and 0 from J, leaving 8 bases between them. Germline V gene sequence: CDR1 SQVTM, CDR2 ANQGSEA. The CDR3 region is CSVELGFSYEQYF. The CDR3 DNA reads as TGCAGCGTTGAACTGGGGTTCTCCTACGAGCAGTACTTC.

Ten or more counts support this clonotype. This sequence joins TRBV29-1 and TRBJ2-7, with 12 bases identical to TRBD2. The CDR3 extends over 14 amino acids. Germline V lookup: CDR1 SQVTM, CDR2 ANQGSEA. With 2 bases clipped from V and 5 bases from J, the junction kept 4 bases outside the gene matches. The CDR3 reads CSVELAGGYDEQYF. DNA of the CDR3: TGCAGCGTTGAACTAGCGGGAGGGTACGACGAGCAGTACTTC.

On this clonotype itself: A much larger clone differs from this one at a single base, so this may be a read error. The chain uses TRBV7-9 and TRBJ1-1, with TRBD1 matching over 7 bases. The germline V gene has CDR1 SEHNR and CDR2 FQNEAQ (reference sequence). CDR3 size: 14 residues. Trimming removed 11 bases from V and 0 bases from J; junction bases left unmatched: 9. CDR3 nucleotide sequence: TGTGCCGGCTACAGGGGAGTGATGAACACTGAAGCTTTCTTT. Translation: CAGYRGVMNTEAFF.

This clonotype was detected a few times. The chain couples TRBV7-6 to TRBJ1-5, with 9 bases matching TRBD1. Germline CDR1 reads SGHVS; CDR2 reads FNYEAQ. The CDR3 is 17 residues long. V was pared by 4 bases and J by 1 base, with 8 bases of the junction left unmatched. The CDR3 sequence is CASSSYSGQGSNQPQHF. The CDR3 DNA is TGTGCCAGCAGCTCTTACTCGGGACAGGGAAGCAATCAGCCCCAGCATTTT.

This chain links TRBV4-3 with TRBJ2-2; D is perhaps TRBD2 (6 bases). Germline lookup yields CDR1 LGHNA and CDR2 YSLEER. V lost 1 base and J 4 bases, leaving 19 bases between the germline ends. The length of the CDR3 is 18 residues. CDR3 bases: TGCGCCAGCAGCCAAGTTCGGCGGGGCCTCGAGGGCACCGGGGAGCTGTTTTTT. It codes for CASSQVRRGLEGTGELFF.

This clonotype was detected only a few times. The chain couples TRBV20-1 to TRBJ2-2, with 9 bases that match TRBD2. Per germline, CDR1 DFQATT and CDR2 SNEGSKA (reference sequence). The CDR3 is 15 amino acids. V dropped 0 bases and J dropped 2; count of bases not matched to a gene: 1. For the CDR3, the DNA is TGCAGTGCTAGAGATAGCGGGGGCAACACCGGGGAGCTGTTTTTT. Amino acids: CSARDSGGNTGELFF.

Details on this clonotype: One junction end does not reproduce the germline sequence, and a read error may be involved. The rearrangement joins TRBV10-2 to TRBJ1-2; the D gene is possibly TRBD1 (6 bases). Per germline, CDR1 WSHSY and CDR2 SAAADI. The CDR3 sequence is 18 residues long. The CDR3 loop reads CASSESRAGAESNYGHTF. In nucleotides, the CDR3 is TGCGCCAGCAGTGAGTCGAGAGCAGGGGCCGAATCTAACTATGGCCACACCTTC.

The DNA of the CDR3 is TGTGCCAGCAGCTTAGAATCTTTGGCCCTAGGACGGACCCCCGAGCAGTACTTC. It yields the protein CASSLESLALGRTPEQYF. The rearrangement uses TRBV7-3 and TRBJ2-7; D remains ambiguous. The CDR3 sequence is 18 residues long. Trimming left V 2 bases short and J 6 bases short, with 26 bases between. Looked up from germline, CDR1 is SGHTA and CDR2 is FQGTGA.

As DNA, the CDR3 is TGTGCCAGCAGCCCCAGAGTAGGGAATGAGCAGTTCTTC. Amino acids: CASSPRVGNEQFF. This chain uses TRBV3-1 with TRBJ2-1, with no clear D. V lost 4 bases to trimming and J lost 7 bases, with 11 bases between them. The CDR3 totals 13 residues. Per germline, CDR1 LGHDT and CDR2 YNNKEL (reference sequence).

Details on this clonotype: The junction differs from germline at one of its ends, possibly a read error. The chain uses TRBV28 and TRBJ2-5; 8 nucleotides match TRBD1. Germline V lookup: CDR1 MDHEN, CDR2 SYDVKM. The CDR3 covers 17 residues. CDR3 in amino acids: CASSPIHPRQGKEIQYF. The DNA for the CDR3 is TGTGCCAGCAGCCCTATTCACCCACGACAGGGGAAAGAGATCCAGTACTTC.

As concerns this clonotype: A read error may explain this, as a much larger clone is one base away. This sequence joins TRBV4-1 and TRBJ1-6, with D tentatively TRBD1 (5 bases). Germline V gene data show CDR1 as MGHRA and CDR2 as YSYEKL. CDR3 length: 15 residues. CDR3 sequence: CASSQTGTENSSLHF. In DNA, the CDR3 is TGCGCCAGCAGCCAAACCGGGACCGAAAATTCATCCCTCCACTTT.

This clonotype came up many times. CDR3 in DNA: TGCGCCAGCAGCCACCCGGGACAGGGTGGAGGAGATACGCAGTATTTT. Translating gives CASSHPGQGGGDTQYF. V is TRBV4-1 and J is TRBJ2-3; TRBD1 agrees at 9 bases. The CDR3 is made up of 16 amino acids. Germline values: CDR1 MGHRA, CDR2 YSYEKL. The V segment lost 3 bases and the J segment 5 bases; nucleotides outside the gene matches: 9.

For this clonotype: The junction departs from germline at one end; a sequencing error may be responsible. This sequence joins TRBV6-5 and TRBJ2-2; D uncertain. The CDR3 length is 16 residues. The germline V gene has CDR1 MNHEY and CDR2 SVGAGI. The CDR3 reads CASSQPLTGNTEELFF. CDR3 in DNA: TGTGCCAGCAGTCAGCCACTAACGGGTAACACCGAGGAGCTGTTTTTT.

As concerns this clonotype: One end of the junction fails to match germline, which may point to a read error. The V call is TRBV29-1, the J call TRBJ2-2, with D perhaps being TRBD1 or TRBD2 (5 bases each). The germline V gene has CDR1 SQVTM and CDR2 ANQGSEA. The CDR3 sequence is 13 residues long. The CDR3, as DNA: TGCAGCGTTTTGTCAGGGTACACCGGGGAGCTGTATTTT. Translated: CSVLSGYTGELYF.

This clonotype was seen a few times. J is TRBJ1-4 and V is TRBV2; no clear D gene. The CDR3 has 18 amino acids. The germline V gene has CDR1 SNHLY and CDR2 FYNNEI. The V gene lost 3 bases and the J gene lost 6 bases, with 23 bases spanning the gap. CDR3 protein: CASSEGRMLGNGDEKLFF. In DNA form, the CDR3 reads TGTGCCAGCAGTGAGGGGAGAATGTTGGGTAACGGAGATGAAAAACTGTTTTTT.